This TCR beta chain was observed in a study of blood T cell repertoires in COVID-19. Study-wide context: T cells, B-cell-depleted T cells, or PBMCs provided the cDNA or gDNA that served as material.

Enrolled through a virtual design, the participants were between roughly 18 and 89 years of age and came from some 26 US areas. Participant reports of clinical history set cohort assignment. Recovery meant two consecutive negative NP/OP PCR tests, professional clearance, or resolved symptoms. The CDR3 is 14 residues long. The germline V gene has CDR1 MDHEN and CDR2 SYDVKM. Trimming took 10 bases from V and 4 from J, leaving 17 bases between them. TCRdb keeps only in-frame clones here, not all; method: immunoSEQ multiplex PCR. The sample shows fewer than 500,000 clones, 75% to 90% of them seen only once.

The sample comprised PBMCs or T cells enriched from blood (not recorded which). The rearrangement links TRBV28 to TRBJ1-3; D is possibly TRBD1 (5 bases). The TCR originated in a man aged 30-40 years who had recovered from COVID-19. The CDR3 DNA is TGTGCCACCCTAGGGCAGGGAGGGGGAAACACCATATATTTT. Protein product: CATLGQGGGNTIYF.